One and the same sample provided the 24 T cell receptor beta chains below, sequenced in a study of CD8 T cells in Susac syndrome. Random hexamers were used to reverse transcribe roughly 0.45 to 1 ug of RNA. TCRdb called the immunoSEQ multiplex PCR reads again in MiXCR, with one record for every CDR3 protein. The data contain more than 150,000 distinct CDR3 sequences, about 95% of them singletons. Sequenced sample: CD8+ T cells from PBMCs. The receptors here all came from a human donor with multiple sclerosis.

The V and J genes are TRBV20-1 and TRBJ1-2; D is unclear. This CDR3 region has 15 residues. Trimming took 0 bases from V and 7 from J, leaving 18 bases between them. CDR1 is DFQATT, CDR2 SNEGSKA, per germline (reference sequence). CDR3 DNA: TGCAGTGCTAGAGATCATAATCCCATTTTCGGTGGCTACACCTTC. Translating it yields CSARDHNPIFGGYTF.

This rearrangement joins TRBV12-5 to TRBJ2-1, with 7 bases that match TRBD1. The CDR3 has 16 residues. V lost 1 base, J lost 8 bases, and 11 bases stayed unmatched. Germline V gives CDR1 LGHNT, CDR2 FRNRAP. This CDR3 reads CASGLEIYRQGHEQFF. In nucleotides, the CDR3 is TGTGCTAGTGGTTTGGAAATCTACCGACAGGGCCATGAGCAGTTCTTC.

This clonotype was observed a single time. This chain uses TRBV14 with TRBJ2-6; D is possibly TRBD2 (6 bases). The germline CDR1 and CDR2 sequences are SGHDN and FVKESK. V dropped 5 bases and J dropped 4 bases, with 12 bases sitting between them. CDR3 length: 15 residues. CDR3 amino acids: CASSGTFPGANVLTF. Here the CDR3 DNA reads TGTGCCAGCAGCGGGACTTTCCCCGGGGCCAACGTCCTGACTTTC. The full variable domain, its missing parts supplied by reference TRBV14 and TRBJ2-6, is EAGVTQFPSHSVIEKGQTVTLRCDPISGHDNLYWYRRVMGKEIKFLLHFVKESKQDESGMPNNRFLAERTGGTYSTLKVQPAELEDSGVYFCASSGTFPGANVLTFGAGSRLTVL.

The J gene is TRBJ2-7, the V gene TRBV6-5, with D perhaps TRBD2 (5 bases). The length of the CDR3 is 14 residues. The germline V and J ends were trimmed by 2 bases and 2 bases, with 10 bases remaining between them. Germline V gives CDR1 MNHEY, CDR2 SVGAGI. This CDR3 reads CASSYTRGAYEQYF. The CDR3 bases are TGTGCCAGCAGTTACACCCGGGGAGCCTACGAGCAGTACTTC.

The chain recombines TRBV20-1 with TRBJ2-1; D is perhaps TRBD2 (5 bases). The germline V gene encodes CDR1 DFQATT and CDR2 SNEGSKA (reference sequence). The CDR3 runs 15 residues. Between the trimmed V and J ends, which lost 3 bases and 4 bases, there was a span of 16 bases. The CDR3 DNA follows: TGCAGTGCTAGCGAGGGCCCTCCCGAGTACAATGAGCAGTTCTTC. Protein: CSASEGPPEYNEQFF.

The CDR3 sequence: CASSIGQGDEAFF. The CDR3 coding sequence is TGCGCCAGCAGCATCGGACAGGGTGATGAAGCTTTCTTT. The gene calls are TRBV5-1 and TRBJ1-1; 8 positions agree with TRBD1. J lost 7 bases, V lost 4 bases, and 6 bases had no gene match. The CDR3 totals 13 residues. Per germline, CDR1 SGHRS and CDR2 YFSETQ.

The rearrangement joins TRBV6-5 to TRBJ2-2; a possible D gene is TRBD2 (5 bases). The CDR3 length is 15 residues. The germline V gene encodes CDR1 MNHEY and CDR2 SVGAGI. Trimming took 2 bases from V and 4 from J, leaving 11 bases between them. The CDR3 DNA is TGTGCCAGCAGTTACCTCGGACTGAGCACCGGGGAGCTGTTTTTT. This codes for CASSYLGLSTGELFF.

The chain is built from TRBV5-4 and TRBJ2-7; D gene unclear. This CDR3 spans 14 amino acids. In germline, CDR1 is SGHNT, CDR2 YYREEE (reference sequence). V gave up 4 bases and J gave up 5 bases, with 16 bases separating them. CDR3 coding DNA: TGTGCCAGCAGCGAGTCGAACACGGCCCACGAGCAGTACTTC. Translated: CASSESNTAHEQYF.

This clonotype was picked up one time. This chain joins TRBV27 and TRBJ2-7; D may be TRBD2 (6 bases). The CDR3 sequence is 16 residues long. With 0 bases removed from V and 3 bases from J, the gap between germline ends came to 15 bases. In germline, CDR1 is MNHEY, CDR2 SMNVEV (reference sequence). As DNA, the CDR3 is TGTGCCAGCAGTTTATCGGAGGGAACAAGGCTCTACGAGCAGTACTTC. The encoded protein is CASSLSEGTRLYEQYF.

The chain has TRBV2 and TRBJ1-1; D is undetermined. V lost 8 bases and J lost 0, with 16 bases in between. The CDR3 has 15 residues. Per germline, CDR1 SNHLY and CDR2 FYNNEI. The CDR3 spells CASSLRAFLNTEAFF. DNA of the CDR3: TGTGCCAGCTCTCTTAGGGCCTTTCTGAACACTGAAGCTTTCTTT.

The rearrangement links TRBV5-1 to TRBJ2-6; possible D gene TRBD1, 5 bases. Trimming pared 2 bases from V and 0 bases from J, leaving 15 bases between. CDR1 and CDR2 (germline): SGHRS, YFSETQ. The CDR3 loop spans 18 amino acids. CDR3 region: CASSFDSPPLSGANVLTF. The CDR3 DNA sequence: TGCGCCAGCAGCTTCGACAGTCCCCCGCTCTCTGGGGCCAACGTCCTGACTTTC.

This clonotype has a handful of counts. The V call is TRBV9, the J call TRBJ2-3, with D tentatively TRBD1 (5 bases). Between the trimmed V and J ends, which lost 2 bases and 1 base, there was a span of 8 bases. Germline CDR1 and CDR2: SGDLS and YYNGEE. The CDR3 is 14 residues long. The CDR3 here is CASSVGRGTDTQYF. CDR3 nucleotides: TGTGCCAGCAGCGTGGGCAGGGGCACAGATACGCAGTATTTT.

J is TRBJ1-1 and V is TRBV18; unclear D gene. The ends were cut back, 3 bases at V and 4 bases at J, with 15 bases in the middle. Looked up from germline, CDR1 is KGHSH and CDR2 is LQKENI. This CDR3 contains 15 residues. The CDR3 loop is CASSPSGSEGTEAFF. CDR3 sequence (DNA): TGTGCCAGCTCACCGTCAGGTTCGGAGGGCACTGAAGCTTTCTTT.

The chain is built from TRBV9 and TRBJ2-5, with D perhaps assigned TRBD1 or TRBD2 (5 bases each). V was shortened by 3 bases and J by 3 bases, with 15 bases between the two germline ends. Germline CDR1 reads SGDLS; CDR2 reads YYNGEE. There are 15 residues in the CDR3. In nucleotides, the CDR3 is TGTGCCAGCAGCGGAGGGGCAGGGTTTGAAGAGACCCAGTACTTC. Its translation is CASSGGAGFEETQYF.

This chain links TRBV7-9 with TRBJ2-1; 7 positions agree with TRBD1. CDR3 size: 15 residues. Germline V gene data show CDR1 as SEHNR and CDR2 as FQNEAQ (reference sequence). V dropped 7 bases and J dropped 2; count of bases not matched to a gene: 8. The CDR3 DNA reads TGTGCCAGCATTCAAACAGGGGAGACCTACAATGAGCAGTTCTTC. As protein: CASIQTGETYNEQFF.

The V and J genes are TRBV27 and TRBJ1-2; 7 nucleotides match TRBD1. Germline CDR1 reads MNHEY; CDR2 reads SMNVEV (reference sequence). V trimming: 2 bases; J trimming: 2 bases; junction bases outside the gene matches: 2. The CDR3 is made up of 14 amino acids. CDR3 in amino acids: CASSLVTGNYGYTF. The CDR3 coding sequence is TGTGCCAGCAGTTTAGTGACAGGGAACTATGGCTACACCTTC.

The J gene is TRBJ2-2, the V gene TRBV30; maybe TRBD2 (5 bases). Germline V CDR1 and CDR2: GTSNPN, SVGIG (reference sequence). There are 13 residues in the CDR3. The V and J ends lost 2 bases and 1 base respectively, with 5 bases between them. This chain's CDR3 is CAWSSGNTGELFF. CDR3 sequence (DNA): TGTGCCTGGAGTAGCGGGAACACCGGGGAGCTGTTTTTT. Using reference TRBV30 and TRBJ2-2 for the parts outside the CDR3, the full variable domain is SQTIHQWPATLVQPVGSPLSLECTVEGTSNPNLYWYRQAAGRGLQLLFYSVGIGQISSEVPQNLSASRPQDRQFILSSKKLLLSDSGFYLCAWSSGNTGELFFGEGSRLTVL.

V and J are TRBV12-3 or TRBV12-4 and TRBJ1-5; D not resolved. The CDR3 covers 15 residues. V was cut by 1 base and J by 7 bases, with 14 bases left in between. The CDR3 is CASSLGGPGEQPQHF. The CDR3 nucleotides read TGTGCCAGCAGTTTAGGAGGGCCCGGTGAACAGCCCCAGCATTTT.

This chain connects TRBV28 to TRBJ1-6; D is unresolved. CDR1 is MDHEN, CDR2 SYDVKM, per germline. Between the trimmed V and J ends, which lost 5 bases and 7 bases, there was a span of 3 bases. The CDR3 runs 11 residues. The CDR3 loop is CASSPNSPLHF. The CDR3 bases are TGTGCCAGCAGTCCAAATTCACCCCTCCACTTT. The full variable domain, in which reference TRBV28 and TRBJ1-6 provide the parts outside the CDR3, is DVKVTQSSRYLVKRTGEKVFLECVQDMDHENMFWYRQDPGLGLRLIYFSYDVKMKEKGDIPEGYSVSREKKERFSLILESASTNQTSMYLCASSPNSPLHFGNGTRLTVT.

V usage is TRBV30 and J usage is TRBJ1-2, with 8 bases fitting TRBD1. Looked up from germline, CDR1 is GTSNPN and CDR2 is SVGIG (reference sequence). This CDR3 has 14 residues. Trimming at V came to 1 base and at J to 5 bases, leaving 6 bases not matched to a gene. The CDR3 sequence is CAWSDGTGGYGYTF. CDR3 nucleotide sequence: TGTGCCTGGAGTGACGGGACAGGAGGGTATGGCTACACCTTC.

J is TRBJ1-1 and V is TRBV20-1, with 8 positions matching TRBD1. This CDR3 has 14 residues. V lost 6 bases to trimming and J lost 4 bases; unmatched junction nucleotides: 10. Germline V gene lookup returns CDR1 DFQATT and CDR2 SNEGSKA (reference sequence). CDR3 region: CSATTDRGLTEAFF. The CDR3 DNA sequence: TGCAGTGCCACGACCGACAGGGGCCTCACTGAAGCTTTCTTT.

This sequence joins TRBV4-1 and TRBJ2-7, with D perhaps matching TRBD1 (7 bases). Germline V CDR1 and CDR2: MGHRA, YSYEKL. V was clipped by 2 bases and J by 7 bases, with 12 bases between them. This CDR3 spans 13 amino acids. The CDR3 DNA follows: TGCGCCAGCAGCCAATGGGCAGGGGGGGAGCAGTACGTC. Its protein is CASSQWAGGEQYV.

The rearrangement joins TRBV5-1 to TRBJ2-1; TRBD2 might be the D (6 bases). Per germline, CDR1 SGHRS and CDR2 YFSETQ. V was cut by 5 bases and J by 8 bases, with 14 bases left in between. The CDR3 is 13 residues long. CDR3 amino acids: CASSPRDWDEQFF. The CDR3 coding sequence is TGCGCCAGCAGTCCCAGGGACTGGGATGAGCAGTTCTTC.

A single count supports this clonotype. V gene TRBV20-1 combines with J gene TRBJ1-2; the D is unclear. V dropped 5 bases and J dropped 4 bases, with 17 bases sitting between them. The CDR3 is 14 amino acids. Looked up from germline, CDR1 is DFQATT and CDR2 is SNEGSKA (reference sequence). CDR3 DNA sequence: TGCAGTGCTTCAGCAGGCGCGCTAAGCTATGGCTACACCTTC. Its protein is CSASAGALSYGYTF.